This TCR beta chain is from a study of shared clonotypes between healthy human individuals. The assay was immunoSEQ multiplex PCR, and TCRdb's table has in-frame clones only and misses some. The data contain some 2 million clones, about 95% of them singletons. Germline V gene data show CDR1 as WNHNN and CDR2 as SYGVQD (reference sequence). This CDR3 contains 15 residues. After removal of 3 bases from V and 2 bases from J, the junction contained 4 bases not matched to a gene. Sequencing input: naive CD4+ T cells sorted from blood. Subset here: CD45RA+ positively selected. The chain recombines TRBV10-1 with TRBJ2-3; 8 nucleotides line up with TRBD2. This clonotype originated in a man aged 18 to 30 in good health. This CDR3 reads CASSDAGGVTDTQYF. The CDR3 DNA sequence: TGCGCCAGCAGTGATGCGGGGGGAGTCACAGATACGCAGTATTTT.